This T cell receptor (beta chain) was recorded in a study of blood T cells in healthy people across ages. Study-wide context: Roughly one uniquely barcoded beta molecule per two T cells was captured. Overall study findings and caveats: It was the long-lived donors that had more naive CD4+ cells and higher diversity than aged donors.

Through a sample-barcoded 5' primer and a J-beta primer mix, a second PCR was run for about 6 to 12 cycles. From the 5' RACE reads, TCRdb called clonotypes with MiXCR, one entry per CDR3 protein. Among approximately 1.5 million distinct CDR3 sequences listed, approximately 43% were seen once. Notes on this clonotype: Antigen unknown.

This clonotype was sampled from a young woman in good health. The sequenced sample was blood.

The CDR3 DNA sequence: TGTGCCAGCAGCGTTAATAGGGGTACTGAGCAGTACTTC. Protein: CASSVNRGTEQYF. V usage is TRBV12-3 or TRBV12-4 and J usage is TRBJ2-7, with D possibly matching TRBD1 (5 bases). There are 13 residues in the CDR3. V lost 6 bases to trimming and J lost 7 bases, with 16 bases between them.